What follows describes a single TCR beta chain. The data originate from a study of blood T cell repertoires in COVID-19. About the study: Acute-phase and convalescent COVID-19 samples originated in the United States, Italy and Spain. From T cells, B-cell-depleted T cells, or PBMCs came the material, which was cDNA or gDNA.

Here immunoSEQ multiplex PCR was the method, and the copy in TCRdb shows in-frame clones only, minus some. The data hold 180,000 or so clones, with approximately 83% observed a single time. The origin of this receptor is a man in his 60s with acute or convalescent COVID-19. Sample: peripheral blood.

The CDR3 DNA reads as TGTGCCAGCAGCCAAACAACCGGGACAGGGGGGCAGTACTTC. This encodes CASSQTTGTGGQYF. The chain employs TRBV7-2 and TRBJ2-7, with 11 positions matching TRBD1. Trimming cost V 5 bases and J 9 bases; bases outside gene matches: 9. This CDR3 has 14 residues. Germline CDR1 reads SGHTA; CDR2 reads FQGNSA.